The 22 T cell receptor beta chains listed next were all sequenced from one sample in a study of T cell responses to AZD1222 COVID-19 vaccine. Generated by immunoSEQ multiplex PCR, the TCRdb table keeps only in-frame clones and is missing some. The table lists about 140,000 clones, around 88% of them singletons. The sample consisted of peripheral blood, taken on day 0 of AZD1222 vaccination. Receptors originate from an adult in good health.

The rearrangement uses TRBV9 and TRBJ2-1, with 11 bases fitting TRBD2. V was clipped by 4 bases and J by 6 bases; unmatched bases: 6. Germline loops: CDR1 SGDLS, CDR2 YYNGEE. The CDR3 sequence is 15 residues long. DNA for the CDR3: TGTGCCAGCAGCACCCCGGGACTAGCGGTCAATGAGCAGTTCTTC. Translation: CASSTPGLAVNEQFF.

The CDR3 reads CASKRTPKDEQYF. Written as DNA, the CDR3 is TGTGCCAGCAAGCGGACACCGAAAGACGAGCAGTACTTC. The chain combines TRBV6-5 with TRBJ2-7, with D perhaps TRBD1 or TRBD2 (5 bases each). Trimming removed 7 bases from V and 5 bases from J, with 15 bases in between. CDR3 length: 13 amino acids. CDR1 and CDR2 (germline): MNHEY, SVGAGI.

The rearrangement uses TRBV12-1 and TRBJ2-7; TRBD2, as called in the table, went unchecked against the DNA. TRBV12-1 is a pseudogene locus. The CDR3 is 16 residues long. The CDR3 DNA is TGTGCCAGCAGCTTTACCCGACTAGCGGCATCCTACGAGCAGTACTTC. It codes for CASSFTRLAASYEQYF.

The chain carries TRBV28 and TRBJ1-6, with D perhaps TRBD1 (5 bases). V dropped 5 bases and J dropped 4 bases, with 9 bases sitting between them. Germline lookup yields CDR1 MDHEN and CDR2 SYDVKM. CDR3 length: 14 residues. The CDR3 here is CASSPGTYNSPLHF. The CDR3 region has the DNA TGTGCCAGCAGTCCGGGGACTTATAATTCACCCCTCCACTTT.

The rearrangement links TRBV7-3 to TRBJ1-1; no clear D gene. The ends were cut back, 5 bases at V and 1 base at J, with 8 bases in the middle. Germline loops: CDR1 SGHTA, CDR2 FQGTGA. CDR3 length: 13 amino acids. The CDR3 coding sequence is TGTGCCAGCAGCCCCCACAAGAACACTGAAGCTTTCTTT. Its protein product is CASSPHKNTEAFF.

J is TRBJ1-1 and V is TRBV5-4, with D hard to call. V was pared by 4 bases and J by 6 bases, with 7 bases between. Looked up from germline, CDR1 is SGHNT and CDR2 is YYREEE (reference sequence). The CDR3 is 11 amino acids. For the CDR3, the DNA is TGTGCCAGCAGCACGGCGGCTGAAGCTTTCTTT. Amino acids: CASSTAAEAFF.

This sequence joins TRBV18 and TRBJ1-1; D not resolved. V was cut by 6 bases and J by 1 base, with 12 bases left in between. CDR1 is KGHSH and CDR2 is LQKENI in the germline V gene. CDR3 length: 14 amino acids. This CDR3 is CASSPSRSNTEAFF. Written as DNA, the CDR3 is TGTGCCAGCTCCCCAAGTAGGTCGAACACTGAAGCTTTCTTT.

The J gene is TRBJ2-1, the V gene TRBV7-2; 11 bases are shared with TRBD2. Per the germline V gene, CDR1 is SGHTA and CDR2 is FQGNSA. V was clipped by 1 base and J by 10 bases; unmatched bases: 6. CDR3 length equals 15 residues. The CDR3 loop reads CASSLVAGGPKEQFF. CDR3 DNA: TGTGCCAGCAGCTTAGTAGCGGGAGGGCCGAAAGAGCAGTTCTTC.

The chain is built from TRBV7-8 and TRBJ1-1, with D unresolved. This CDR3 has 14 amino acids. CDR1 is SGHVS, CDR2 FQNEAQ, per germline. Trimming removed 1 base from V and 4 bases from J, with 10 bases in between. In DNA form, the CDR3 reads TGTGCCAGCAGCTTAGGTCCCGTAGGCACTGAAGCTTTCTTT. It encodes CASSLGPVGTEAFF. Complete variable domain (other parts from reference TRBV7-8 and TRBJ1-1): GAGVSQSPRYKVAKRGQDVALRCDPISGHVSLFWYQQALGQGPEFLTYFQNEAQLDKSGLPSDRFFAERPEGSVSTLKIQRTQQEDSAVYLCASSLGPVGTEAFFGQGTRLTVV.

The chain combines TRBV5-6 with TRBJ1-1, with TRBD1 as a possible D gene (6 bases). The ends were cut back, 3 bases at V and 5 bases at J, with 14 bases in the middle. The CDR3 length is 14 residues. In germline, CDR1 is SGHDT, CDR2 YYEEEE. CDR3 sequence reads: CASSSPGEGTEAFF. CDR3 DNA: TGTGCCAGCAGCTCGCCAGGGGAGGGGACTGAAGCTTTCTTT.

This chain uses TRBV7-9 with TRBJ1-2, with D possibly TRBD1 on 5 matching bases. The V gene lost 2 bases and the J gene lost 0 bases, with 16 bases spanning the gap. This CDR3 is built from 17 residues. Germline lookup yields CDR1 SEHNR and CDR2 FQNEAQ (reference sequence). CDR3 nucleotide sequence: TGTGCCAGCAGCTTACCGCCGGTGGGGGGATCTAACTATGGCTACACCTTC. Encoded protein: CASSLPPVGGSNYGYTF. Based on the CDR3 plus reference TRBV7-9 and TRBJ1-2, the full variable domain is DTGVSQNPRHKITKRGQNVTFRCDPISEHNRLYWYRQTLGQGPEFLTYFQNEAQLEKSRLLSDRFSAERPKGSFSTLEIQRTEQGDSAMYLCASSLPPVGGSNYGYTFGSGTRLTVV.

The chain recombines TRBV19 with TRBJ1-2, with 9 bases lining up with TRBD1. The junction had 8 bases not matched to a gene; V was cut back by 5 bases and J by 4 bases. From germline, CDR1 is LNHDA and CDR2 SQIVND (reference sequence). This CDR3 contains 15 residues. For the CDR3, the DNA is TGTGCCAGTAGTCGACAGGGGGAAAGTATCTATGGCTACACCTTC. The encoded protein is CASSRQGESIYGYTF.

This clone has a count of ten or more. This chain joins TRBV3-1 (or the pseudogene TRBV3-2) and TRBJ2-5; D gene unclear. V was shortened by 1 base and J by 5 bases, with 11 bases between the two germline ends. This CDR3 contains 14 residues. The V gene's germline CDR1 is LGHDT and CDR2 YNNKEL (reference sequence). CDR3 nucleotides: TGTGCCAGCAGCCAAGTACTGAAACGGGAGACCCAGTACTTC. This sequence encodes CASSQVLKRETQYF.

This chain links TRBV6-1 with TRBJ1-4, with D perhaps matching TRBD1 (5 bases). V lost 2 bases to trimming and J lost 7 bases, with 14 bases between them. The CDR3 spans 15 residues. Germline CDR1 and CDR2: MNHNS and SASEGT. The CDR3 reads CASSERAGRGEKLFF. In nucleotides, the CDR3 is TGTGCCAGCAGTGAACGGGCGGGGCGCGGTGAAAAACTGTTTTTT.

The chain uses TRBV5-1 and TRBJ1-6; no clear D. CDR3 length: 14 amino acids. In germline, CDR1 is SGHRS, CDR2 YFSETQ. The V end lost 1 base, the J end lost 9 bases, and 11 bases lay between the germline ends. Written as DNA, the CDR3 is TGCGCCAGCAGCTTGATGAGCGACTCTTCACCCCTCCACTTT. Translating gives CASSLMSDSSPLHF.

The sample holds a few counts of this clone. The rearrangement links TRBV18 to TRBJ2-7; TRBD1 agrees at 10 bases. The V segment lost 3 bases and the J segment 2 bases; nucleotides outside the gene matches: 4. CDR3 size: 15 residues. The V gene's germline CDR1 is KGHSH and CDR2 LQKENI. The chain's CDR3 is CASSPGQGTTYEQYF. Written as DNA, the CDR3 is TGTGCCAGCTCACCGGGACAGGGGACCACCTACGAGCAGTACTTC.

The gene calls are TRBV21-1 and TRBJ2-1; TRBD2, the D gene given by the table, was not confirmed from the DNA. TRBV21-1 is noted as a pseudogene. The CDR3 runs 18 residues. This CDR3 is CASSKRTSGRRTYNEQFF. CDR3 coding DNA: TGTGCCAGCAGCAAGCGGACTAGCGGGAGGCGGACGTACAATGAGCAGTTCTTC.

The J gene is TRBJ2-7, the V gene TRBV6-5; 9 nucleotides match TRBD1. V shed 6 bases and J 4 bases; nucleotides not matched to a gene: 10. CDR3 length: 15 amino acids. The germline V gene has CDR1 MNHEY and CDR2 SVGAGI. This CDR3 reads CASSSTGQGEYEQYF. In DNA form, the CDR3 reads TGTGCCAGCAGCTCCACGGGACAGGGTGAATACGAGCAGTACTTC.

This clone was found once. The chain carries TRBV5-1 and TRBJ2-5; TRBD2 matches 7 bases. V shed 4 bases and J 2 bases; nucleotides not matched to a gene: 11. CDR1 and CDR2 from the germline V gene are SGHRS and YFSETQ. The CDR3 has 16 residues. The CDR3 loop is CASSIQPAGRQETQYF. The CDR3 DNA is TGCGCCAGCAGCATACAGCCAGCGGGACGGCAAGAGACCCAGTACTTC.

CDR3 nucleotides: TGTGCCAGCAGTGAAGCGGGGATGGGACAGACTGAAGCTTTCTTT. It codes for CASSEAGMGQTEAFF. The chain carries TRBV2 and TRBJ1-1; 7 nucleotides line up with TRBD1. The CDR3 is 15 residues long. The germline CDR1 and CDR2 sequences are SNHLY and FYNNEI. The V segment lost 0 bases and the J segment 5 bases; nucleotides outside the gene matches: 6.

This clone was detected a few times. The chain is built from TRBV6-2 or TRBV6-3 and TRBJ1-1, with 11 bases lining up with TRBD1. Germline V lookup: CDR1 MNHEY, CDR2 SVGEGT. CDR3 length equals 14 residues. With 2 bases clipped from V and 10 bases from J, the junction kept 6 bases outside the gene matches. The CDR3 is CASSYPGTGGRAFF. The CDR3 nucleotides are TGTGCCAGCAGTTACCCCGGGACAGGGGGTCGAGCTTTCTTT.

CDR3 bases: TGTGCCAGCAGTTTATCTGGGGGCGCTATGAACACTGAAGCTTTCTTT. This sequence encodes CASSLSGGAMNTEAFF. The V and J genes are TRBV28 and TRBJ1-1; tentative D call: TRBD1 (6 bases). Germline V gene sequence: CDR1 MDHEN, CDR2 SYDVKM. With 1 base removed from V and 0 bases from J, the gap between germline ends came to 12 bases. CDR3 length: 16 amino acids.